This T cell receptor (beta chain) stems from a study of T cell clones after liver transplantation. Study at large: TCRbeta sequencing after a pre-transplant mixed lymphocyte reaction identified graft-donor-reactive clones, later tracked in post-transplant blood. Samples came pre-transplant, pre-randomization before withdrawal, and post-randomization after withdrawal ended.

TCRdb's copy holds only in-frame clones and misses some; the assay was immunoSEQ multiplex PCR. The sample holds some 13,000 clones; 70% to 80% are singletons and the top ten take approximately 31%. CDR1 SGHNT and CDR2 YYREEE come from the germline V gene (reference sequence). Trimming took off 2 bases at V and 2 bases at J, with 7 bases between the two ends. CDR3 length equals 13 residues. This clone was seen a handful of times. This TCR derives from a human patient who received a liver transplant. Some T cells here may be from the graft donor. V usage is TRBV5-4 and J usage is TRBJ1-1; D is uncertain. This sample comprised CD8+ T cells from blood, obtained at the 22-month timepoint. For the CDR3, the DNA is TGTGCCAGCAGCTTTAGACACAACACTGAAGCTTTCTTT. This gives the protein CASSFRHNTEAFF.